This T cell receptor (beta chain) was sequenced in a study of post-analysis software for immune sequencing data. Study results and caveats: Patients showed TRBV5-6, TRBV5-1 and TRBV20-1 among 4 or 5 TRBV segments more frequent than in controls.

For this clonotype: Antigen specificity is unknown.

Unmatched junction bases numbered 7, after V lost 4 bases and J lost 1 base. The CDR3 contains 15 residues. In germline, CDR1 is SGHRS, CDR2 YFSETQ. Researchers reported that TCR beta cDNA libraries carried unique molecular identifiers. TCRdb ran MiXCR on the PCR reads and lists one entry per CDR3 protein. The data contain about 820,000 distinct CDR3 sequences, 53% of them seen just once; the ten biggest clones take up 4.6%. This sequence joins TRBV5-1 and TRBJ2-5, with 7 bases identical to TRBD2. This sequence was found in a girl between 10 and 17 years old with multiple sclerosis. Sequencing input: blood. Here the CDR3 reads CASSPTSKGQETQYF. The CDR3 DNA reads as TGCGCCAGCAGCCCGACTAGCAAAGGCCAAGAGACCCAGTACTTC.